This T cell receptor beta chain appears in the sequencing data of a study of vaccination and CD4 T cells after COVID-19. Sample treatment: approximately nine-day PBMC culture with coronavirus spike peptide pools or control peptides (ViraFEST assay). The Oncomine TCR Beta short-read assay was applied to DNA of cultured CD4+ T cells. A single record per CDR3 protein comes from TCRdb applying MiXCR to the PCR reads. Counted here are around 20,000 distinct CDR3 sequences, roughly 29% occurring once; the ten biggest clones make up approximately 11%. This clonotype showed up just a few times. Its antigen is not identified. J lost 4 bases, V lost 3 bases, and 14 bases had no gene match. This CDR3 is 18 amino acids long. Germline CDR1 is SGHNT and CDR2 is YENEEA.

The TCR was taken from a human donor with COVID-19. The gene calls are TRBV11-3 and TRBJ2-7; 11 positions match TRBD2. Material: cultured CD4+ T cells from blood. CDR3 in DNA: TGTGCCAGCAGCTTCTCCAAAGGCCTAGCGGGGGGAGTATACGAGCAGTACTTC. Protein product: CASSFSKGLAGGVYEQYF.